This entry describes one T cell receptor (beta chain). What it binds is unknown. TCRdb reanalysed the 5' RACE reads using MiXCR and keeps one entry per CDR3 protein. Of 250,000 or so distinct CDR3 sequences in the sample, 18% are singletons; the top ten hold around 23%. V was pared by 7 bases and J by 0 bases, with 19 bases between. Germline V gives CDR1 SGHNT, CDR2 YYREEE (reference sequence). CDR3 size: 16 residues. The data derive from a study of T-cell memory formation after mild COVID-19. Overall study findings and caveats: That cross-reactive memory joined was suggested by some responding clones appearing in pre-infection memory.

The source material was PBMCs or a T cell subset sorted from them (not recorded which). This TCR derives from a man between 18 and 35 years old who had mild COVID-19 (a few samples of this study predate the infection). Cell type and time point are not known. This rearrangement joins TRBV5-4 to TRBJ1-2; a weak D match, TRBD1 (6 bases). CDR3: CASARGFWGTNYGYTF. In DNA, the CDR3 is TGTGCCAGCGCCAGGGGTTTTTGGGGAACTAACTATGGCTACACCTTC.